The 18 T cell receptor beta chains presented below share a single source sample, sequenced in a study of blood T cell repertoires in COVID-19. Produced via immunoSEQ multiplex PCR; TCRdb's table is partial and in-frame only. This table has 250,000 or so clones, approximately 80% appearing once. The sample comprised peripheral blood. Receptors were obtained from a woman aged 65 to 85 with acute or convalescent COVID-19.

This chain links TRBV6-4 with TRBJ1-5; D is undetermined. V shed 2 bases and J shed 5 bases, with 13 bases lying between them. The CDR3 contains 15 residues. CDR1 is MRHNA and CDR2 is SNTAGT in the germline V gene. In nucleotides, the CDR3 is TGTGCCAGCAGTGACGTGGAGGAATCCTATCAGCCCCAGCATTTT. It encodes CASSDVEESYQPQHF.

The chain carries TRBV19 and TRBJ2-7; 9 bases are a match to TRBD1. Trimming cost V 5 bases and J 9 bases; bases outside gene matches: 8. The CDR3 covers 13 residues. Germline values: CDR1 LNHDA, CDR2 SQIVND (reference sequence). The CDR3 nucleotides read TGTGCCAGTAGTTCCCGGGACAGGGTATGGCAGTACTTC. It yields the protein CASSSRDRVWQYF.

CDR3 protein: CASSLDPQGAHYTF. In DNA form, the CDR3 reads TGTGCCAGCAGCTTAGATCCGCAGGGGGCACACTACACCTTC. V usage is TRBV11-3 and J usage is TRBJ1-2; 8 bases fit TRBD1. Germline-derived CDR1 and CDR2 are SGHNT and YENEEA. This CDR3 is built from 14 residues. J lost 10 bases, V lost 0 bases, and 7 bases had no gene match.

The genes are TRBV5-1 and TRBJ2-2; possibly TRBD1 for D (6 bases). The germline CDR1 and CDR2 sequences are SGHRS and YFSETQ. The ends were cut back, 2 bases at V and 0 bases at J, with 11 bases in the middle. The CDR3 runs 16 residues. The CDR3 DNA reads TGCGCCAGCAGCTTATCCGGGACACCGAACACCGGGGAGCTGTTTTTT. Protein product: CASSLSGTPNTGELFF.

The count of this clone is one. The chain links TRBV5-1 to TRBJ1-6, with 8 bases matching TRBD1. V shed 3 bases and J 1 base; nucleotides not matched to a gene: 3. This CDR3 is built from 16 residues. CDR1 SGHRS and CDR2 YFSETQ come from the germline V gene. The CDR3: CASSSTGGSYNSPLHF. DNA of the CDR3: TGCGCCAGCAGCTCAACAGGGGGTTCCTATAATTCACCCCTCCACTTT.

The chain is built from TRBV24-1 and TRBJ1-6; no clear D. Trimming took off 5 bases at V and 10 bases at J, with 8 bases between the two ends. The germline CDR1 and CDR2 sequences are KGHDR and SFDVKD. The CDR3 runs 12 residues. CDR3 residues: CATSGLESPLHF. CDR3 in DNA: TGTGCCACCAGTGGTCTTGAGTCACCCCTCCACTTT.

The CDR3 DNA reads as TGTGCCAGCAGTGAATGGGGGGGTCCCTACGAGCAGTACTTC. As protein: CASSEWGGPYEQYF. V usage is TRBV2 and J usage is TRBJ2-7, with 7 bases aligning to TRBD2. The CDR3 contains 14 residues. V shed 2 bases, J shed 2 bases, and the junction held 3 bases outside the gene matches. Germline-derived CDR1 and CDR2 are SNHLY and FYNNEI. Full variable domain (missing parts from reference TRBV2 and TRBJ2-7): EPEVTQTPSHQVTQMGQEVILRCVPISNHLYFYWYRQILGQKVEFLVSFYNNEISEKSEIFDDQFSVERPDGSNFTLKIRSTKLEDSAMYFCASSEWGGPYEQYFGPGTRLTVT.

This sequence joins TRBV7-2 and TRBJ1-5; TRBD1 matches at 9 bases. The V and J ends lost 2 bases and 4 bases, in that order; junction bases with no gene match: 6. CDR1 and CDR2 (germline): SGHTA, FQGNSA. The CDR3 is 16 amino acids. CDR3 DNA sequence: TGTGCCAGCAGCTTAAGTACGGGACAGGGAAATCAGCCCCAGCATTTT. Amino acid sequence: CASSLSTGQGNQPQHF.

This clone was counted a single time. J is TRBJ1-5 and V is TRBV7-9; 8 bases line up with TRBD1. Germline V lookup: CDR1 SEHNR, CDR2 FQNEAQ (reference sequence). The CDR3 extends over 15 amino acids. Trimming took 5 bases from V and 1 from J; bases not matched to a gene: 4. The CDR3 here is CASSLTGVSNQPQHF. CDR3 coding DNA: TGTGCCAGCAGCCTGACAGGGGTGAGCAATCAGCCCCAGCATTTT.

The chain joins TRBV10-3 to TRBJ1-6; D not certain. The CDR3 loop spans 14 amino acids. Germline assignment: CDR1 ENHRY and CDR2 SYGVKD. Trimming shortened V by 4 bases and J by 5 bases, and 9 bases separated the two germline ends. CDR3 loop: CAISVKENNSPLHF. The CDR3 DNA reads TGTGCCATCAGTGTCAAGGAGAATAATTCACCCCTCCACTTT.

The CDR3 loop reads CSVDQRGLGNEQFF. CDR3 in DNA: TGCAGCGTTGATCAGCGGGGGTTGGGCAATGAGCAGTTCTTC. J is TRBJ2-1 and V is TRBV29-1; the match to TRBD2 covers 8 bases. The CDR3 sequence is 14 residues long. Germline V gene sequence: CDR1 SQVTM, CDR2 ANQGSEA. Losses at the gene ends were 3 bases for V and 6 bases for J; bases not matched to a gene: 7.

This CDR3 reads CASSPGTSAYF. In DNA, the CDR3 is TGTGCCAGCAGCCCCGGGACTAGCGCGTACTTC. V and J are TRBV6-5 and TRBJ2-7, with 10 positions matching TRBD2. Germline V CDR1 and CDR2: MNHEY, SVGAGI. The CDR3 runs to 11 residues. The V gene end was trimmed by 6 bases and the J gene end by 12 bases; junction bases not matched to a gene: 5.

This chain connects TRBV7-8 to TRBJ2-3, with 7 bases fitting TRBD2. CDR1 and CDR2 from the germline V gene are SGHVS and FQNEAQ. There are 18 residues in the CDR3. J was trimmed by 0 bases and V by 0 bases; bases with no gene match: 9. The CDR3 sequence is CASSLASLAGASTDTQYF. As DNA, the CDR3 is TGTGCCAGCAGCTTAGCGAGTTTAGCGGGTGCTAGCACAGATACGCAGTATTTT.

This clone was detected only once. CDR3 DNA sequence: TGTGCCAGCAGCCGGGCTGCTAGCGAGCAGGAGACCCAGTACTTC. This sequence encodes CASSRAASEQETQYF. V and J are TRBV4-2 and TRBJ2-5; D might be TRBD2 (6 bases). Trimming removed 4 bases from V and 5 bases from J, with 17 bases in between. CDR3 length: 15 residues. Per germline, CDR1 LGHNA and CDR2 YNFKEQ.

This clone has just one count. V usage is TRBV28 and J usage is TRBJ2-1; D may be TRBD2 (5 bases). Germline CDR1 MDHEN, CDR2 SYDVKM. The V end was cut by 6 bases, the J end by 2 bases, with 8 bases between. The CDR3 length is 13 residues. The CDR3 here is CASRGSPYNEQFF. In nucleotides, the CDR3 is TGTGCCAGCAGGGGGAGCCCCTACAATGAGCAGTTCTTC. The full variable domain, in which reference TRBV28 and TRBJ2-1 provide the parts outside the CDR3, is DVKVTQSSRYLVKRTGEKVFLECVQDMDHENMFWYRQDPGLGLRLIYFSYDVKMKEKGDIPEGYSVSREKKERFSLILESASTNQTSMYLCASRGSPYNEQFFGPGTRLTVL.

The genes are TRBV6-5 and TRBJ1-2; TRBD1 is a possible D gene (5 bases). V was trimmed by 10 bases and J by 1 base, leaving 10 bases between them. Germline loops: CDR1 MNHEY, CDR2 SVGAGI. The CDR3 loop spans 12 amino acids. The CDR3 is CATFRVNYGYTF. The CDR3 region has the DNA TGTGCCACCTTCAGGGTTAACTATGGCTACACCTTC.

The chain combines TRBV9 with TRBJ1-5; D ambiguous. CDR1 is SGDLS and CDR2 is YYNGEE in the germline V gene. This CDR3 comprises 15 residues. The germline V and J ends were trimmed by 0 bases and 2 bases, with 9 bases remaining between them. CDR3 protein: CASSVGTGGNQPQHF. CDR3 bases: TGTGCCAGCAGCGTAGGCACCGGGGGCAATCAGCCCCAGCATTTT.

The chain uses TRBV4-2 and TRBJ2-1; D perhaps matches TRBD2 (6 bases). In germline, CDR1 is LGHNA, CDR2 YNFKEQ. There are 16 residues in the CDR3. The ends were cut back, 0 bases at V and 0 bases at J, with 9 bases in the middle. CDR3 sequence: CASSQDGTGSYNEQFF. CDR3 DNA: TGTGCCAGCAGCCAAGATGGGACTGGCTCCTACAATGAGCAGTTCTTC.